One sample yielded the 10 T cell receptor beta chains listed below, sequenced in a study of cytomegalovirus exposure and HLA in healthy donors. PCR used 60 Vbeta primers and 13 Jbeta primers. The method was immunoSEQ multiplex PCR; TCRdb's version includes in-frame clones alone and lacks a portion of them. This table holds 70,000 to 95,000 clones, roughly 79% found once. Sequences were obtained from PBMCs. These TCRs come from a woman in her 30s in good health and CMV-seronegative.

CDR3 region: CASSPQTGFSYEQYF. The CDR3 DNA follows: TGTGCCAGCTCACCACAAACGGGATTCTCCTACGAGCAGTACTTC. V gene TRBV18 combines with J gene TRBJ2-7, with D possibly being TRBD2 (5 bases). V was clipped by 1 base and J by 0 bases, with 10 bases between them. The CDR3 is 15 amino acids. CDR1 is KGHSH, CDR2 LQKENI, per germline. Together with reference TRBV18 and TRBJ2-7, the CDR3 gives the full variable domain: NAGVMQNPRHLVRRRGQEARLRCSPMKGHSHVYWYRQLPEEGLKFMVYLQKENIIDESGMPKERFSAEFPKEGPSILRIQQVVRGDSAAYFCASSPQTGFSYEQYFGPGTRLTVT.

This clone was seen a few times. The chain uses TRBV6-5 and TRBJ1-3; no clear D. V was cut by 0 bases and J by 0 bases, with 3 bases left in between. Germline loops: CDR1 MNHEY, CDR2 SVGAGI. The CDR3 is made up of 14 amino acids. This CDR3 reads CASSYSHSGNTIYF. The CDR3 coding sequence is TGTGCCAGCAGTTACTCACACTCTGGAAACACCATATATTTT.

The chain joins TRBV10-3 to TRBJ1-1; D not resolved. V was shortened by 4 bases and J by 3 bases, with 9 bases between the two germline ends. Germline V CDR1 and CDR2: ENHRY, SYGVKD. The CDR3 totals 13 residues. The CDR3 nucleotides read TGTGCCATCAGTGTTATCTCAGACACTGAAGCTTTCTTT. This codes for CAISVISDTEAFF.

The genes are TRBV19 and TRBJ1-1, with 7 bases fitting TRBD1. Germline CDR1 reads LNHDA; CDR2 reads SQIVND (reference sequence). J gave up 0 bases and V 10 bases, and 5 bases lay outside the gene matches. This CDR3 comprises 13 residues. CDR3 residues: CATGQAMNTEAFF. The CDR3 region has the DNA TGTGCCACCGGACAGGCCATGAACACTGAAGCTTTCTTT.

The chain has TRBV13 and TRBJ2-5; weak D call: TRBD1 (6 bases). The closer fit of TRBJ2-7 to the DNA end suggests the J call may be wrong. CDR1 is PRHDT and CDR2 is FYEKMQ in the germline V gene (reference sequence). The CDR3 spans 14 residues. DNA for the CDR3: TGTGCCAGCAGCCCTAGCAGGGGCTTGTACGAGCAGTACTTC. This encodes CASSPSRGLYEQYF.

This chain uses TRBV11-2 with TRBJ2-1, with TRBD2 as a possible D gene (5 bases). CDR1 is SGHAT, CDR2 FQNNGV, per germline. The germline V and J ends were trimmed by 5 bases and 10 bases, with 12 bases remaining between them. This CDR3 is 12 amino acids long. The CDR3 reads CASSPEVWEQFF. In nucleotides, the CDR3 is TGTGCCAGCAGCCCGGAGGTTTGGGAGCAGTTCTTC.

This sequence joins TRBV2 and TRBJ2-3; 7 bases line up with TRBD2. From germline, CDR1 is SNHLY and CDR2 FYNNEI. The V gene end was trimmed by 6 bases and the J gene end by 6 bases; junction bases not matched to a gene: 6. There are 13 residues in the CDR3. CDR3 protein: CASRASGADTQYF. The CDR3 DNA reads TGTGCCAGCAGGGCTAGCGGAGCGGATACGCAGTATTTT.

The CDR3 nucleotides are TGCGCCAGCATGAGGCAGGGGGCTTCGAACGAGCAGTACTTC. It is translated as CASMRQGASNEQYF. The chain recombines TRBV5-1 with TRBJ2-7, with TRBD1 matching 8 bases. Trimming at V came to 6 bases and at J to 5 bases, leaving 10 bases not matched to a gene. The CDR3 spans 14 residues. The V gene's germline CDR1 is SGHRS and CDR2 YFSETQ.

This chain connects TRBV28 to TRBJ1-5, with 8 bases fitting TRBD1. Losses at the gene ends were 3 bases for V and 4 bases for J; bases not matched to a gene: 5. Germline assignment: CDR1 MDHEN and CDR2 SYDVKM. This CDR3 region has 15 residues. The CDR3 DNA follows: TGTGCCAGCAGTTTCCGACAGGGGATTAATCAGCCCCAGCATTTT. Residues: CASSFRQGINQPQHF.

The chain is built from TRBV7-2 and TRBJ2-1, with TRBD2 identical over 14 bases. CDR1 and CDR2 (germline): SGHTA, FQGNSA. This CDR3 spans 16 amino acids. The V and J ends lost 7 bases and 8 bases, in that order; junction bases with no gene match: 10. The CDR3 region has the DNA TGTGCCAGCACGAGGGGGGGACTAGCGGGAGTTTATGAGCAGTTCTTC. The encoded protein is CASTRGGLAGVYEQFF.